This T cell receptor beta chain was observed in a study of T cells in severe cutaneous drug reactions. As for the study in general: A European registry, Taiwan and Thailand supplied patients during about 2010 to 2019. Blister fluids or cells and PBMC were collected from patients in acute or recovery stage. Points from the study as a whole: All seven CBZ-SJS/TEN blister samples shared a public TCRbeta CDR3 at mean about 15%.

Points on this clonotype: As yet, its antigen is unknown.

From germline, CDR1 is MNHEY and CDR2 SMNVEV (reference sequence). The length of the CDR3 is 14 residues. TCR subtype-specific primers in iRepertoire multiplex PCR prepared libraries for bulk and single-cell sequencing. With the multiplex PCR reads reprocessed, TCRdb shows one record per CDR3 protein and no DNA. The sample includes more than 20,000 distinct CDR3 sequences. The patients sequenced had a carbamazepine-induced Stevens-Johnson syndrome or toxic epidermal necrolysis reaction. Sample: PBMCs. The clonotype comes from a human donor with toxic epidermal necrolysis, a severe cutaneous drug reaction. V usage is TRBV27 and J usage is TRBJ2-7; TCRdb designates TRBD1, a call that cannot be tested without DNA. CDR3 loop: CASSPRDRSYEQYF.